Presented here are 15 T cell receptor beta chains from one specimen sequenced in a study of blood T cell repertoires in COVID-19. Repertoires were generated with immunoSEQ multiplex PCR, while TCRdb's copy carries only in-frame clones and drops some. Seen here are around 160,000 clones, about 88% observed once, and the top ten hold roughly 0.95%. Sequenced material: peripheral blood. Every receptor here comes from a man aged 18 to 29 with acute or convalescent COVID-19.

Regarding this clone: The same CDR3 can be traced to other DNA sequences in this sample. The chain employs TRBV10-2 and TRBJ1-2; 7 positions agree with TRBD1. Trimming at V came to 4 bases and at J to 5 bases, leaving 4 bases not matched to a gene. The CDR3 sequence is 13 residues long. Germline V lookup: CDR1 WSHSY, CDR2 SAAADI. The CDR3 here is CASSAQGPYGYTF. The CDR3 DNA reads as TGCGCCAGCAGTGCACAGGGGCCATATGGCTACACCTTC.

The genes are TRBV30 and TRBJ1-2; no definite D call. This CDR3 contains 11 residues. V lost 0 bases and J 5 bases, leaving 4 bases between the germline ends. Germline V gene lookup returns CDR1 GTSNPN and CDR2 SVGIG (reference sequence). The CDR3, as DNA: TGTGCCTGGAGTGTTAGATATGGCTACACCTTC. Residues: CAWSVRYGYTF.

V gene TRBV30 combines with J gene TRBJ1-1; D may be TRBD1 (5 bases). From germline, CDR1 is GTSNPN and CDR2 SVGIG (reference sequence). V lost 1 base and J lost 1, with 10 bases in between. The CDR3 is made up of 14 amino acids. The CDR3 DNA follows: TGTGCCTGGAGTGCAGGGTATAAGAACACTGAAGCTTTCTTT. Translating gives CAWSAGYKNTEAFF.

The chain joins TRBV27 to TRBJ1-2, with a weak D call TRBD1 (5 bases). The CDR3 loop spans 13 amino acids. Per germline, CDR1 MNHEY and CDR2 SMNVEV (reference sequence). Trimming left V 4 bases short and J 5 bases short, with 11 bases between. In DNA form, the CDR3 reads TGTGCCAGCAGTTCCCCGCGGGGGTATGGCTACACCTTC. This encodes CASSSPRGYGYTF.

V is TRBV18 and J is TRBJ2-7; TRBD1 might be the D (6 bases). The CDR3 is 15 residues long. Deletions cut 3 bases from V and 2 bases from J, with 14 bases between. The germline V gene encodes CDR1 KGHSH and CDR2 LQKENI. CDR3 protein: CASSPPGTPTYEQYF. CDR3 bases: TGTGCCAGCTCACCGCCCGGGACACCAACCTACGAGCAGTACTTC.

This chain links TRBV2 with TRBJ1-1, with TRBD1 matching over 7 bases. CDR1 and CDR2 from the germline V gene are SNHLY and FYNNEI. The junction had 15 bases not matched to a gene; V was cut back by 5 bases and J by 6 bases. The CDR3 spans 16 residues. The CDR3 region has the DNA TGTGCCAGCAGTTCCTCAAGAGGGGGCACGAGCGCTGAAGCTTTCTTT. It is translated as CASSSSRGGTSAEAFF.

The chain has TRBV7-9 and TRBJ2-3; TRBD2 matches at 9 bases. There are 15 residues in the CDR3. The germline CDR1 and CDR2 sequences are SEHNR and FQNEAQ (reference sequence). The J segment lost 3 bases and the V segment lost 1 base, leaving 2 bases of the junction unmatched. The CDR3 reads CASSLVTSGTDTQYF. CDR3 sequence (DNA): TGTGCCAGCAGCTTAGTTACTAGCGGGACAGATACGCAGTATTTT.

The CDR3 bases are TGCGCCAGCAGCGGGGGGCGCGGGGGTAATGAAAAACTGTTTTTT. Translating gives CASSGGRGGNEKLFF. The chain joins TRBV5-1 to TRBJ1-4, with D tentatively TRBD1 (6 bases). V was cut by 4 bases and J by 4 bases, with 14 bases left in between. The CDR3 consists of 15 residues. The germline V gene encodes CDR1 SGHRS and CDR2 YFSETQ. The full variable domain, rest sourced from reference TRBV5-1 and TRBJ1-4, is KAGVTQTPRYLIKTRGQQVTLSCSPISGHRSVSWYQQTPGQGLQFLFEYFSETQRNKGNFPGRFSGRQFSNSRSEMNVSTLELGDSALYLCASSGGRGGNEKLFFGSGTQLSVL.

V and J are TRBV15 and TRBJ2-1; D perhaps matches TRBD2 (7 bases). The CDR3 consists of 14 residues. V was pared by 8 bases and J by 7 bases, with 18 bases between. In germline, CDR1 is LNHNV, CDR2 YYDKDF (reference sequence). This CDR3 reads CATRGGGSGNEQFF. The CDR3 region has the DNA TGTGCCACCCGTGGGGGCGGGAGCGGGAATGAGCAGTTCTTC.

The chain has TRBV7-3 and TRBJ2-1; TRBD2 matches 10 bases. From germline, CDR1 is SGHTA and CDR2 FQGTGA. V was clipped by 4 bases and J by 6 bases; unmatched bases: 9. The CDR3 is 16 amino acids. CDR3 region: CASSYEAGGLFNEQFF. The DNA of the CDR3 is TGTGCCAGCAGCTACGAAGCGGGGGGGCTTTTCAATGAGCAGTTCTTC. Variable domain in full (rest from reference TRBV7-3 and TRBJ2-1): GAGVSQTPSNKVTEKGKYVELRCDPISGHTALYWYRQSLGQGPEFLIYFQGTGAADDSGLPNDRFFAVRPEGSVSTLKIQRTERGDSAVYLCASSYEAGGLFNEQFFGPGTRLTVL.

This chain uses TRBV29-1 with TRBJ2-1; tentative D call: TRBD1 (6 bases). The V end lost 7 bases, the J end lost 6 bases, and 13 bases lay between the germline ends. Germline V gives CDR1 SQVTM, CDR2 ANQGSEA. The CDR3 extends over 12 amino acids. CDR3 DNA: TGCAGCGCCAAGGTACAGGGCAATGAGCAGTTCTTC. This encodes CSAKVQGNEQFF.

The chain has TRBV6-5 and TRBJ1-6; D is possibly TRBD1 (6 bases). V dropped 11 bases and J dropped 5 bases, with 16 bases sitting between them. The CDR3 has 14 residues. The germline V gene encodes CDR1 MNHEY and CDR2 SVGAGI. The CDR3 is CASEGGGNNSPLHF. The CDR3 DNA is TGTGCCTCCGAGGGAGGGGGAAATAATTCACCCCTCCACTTT.

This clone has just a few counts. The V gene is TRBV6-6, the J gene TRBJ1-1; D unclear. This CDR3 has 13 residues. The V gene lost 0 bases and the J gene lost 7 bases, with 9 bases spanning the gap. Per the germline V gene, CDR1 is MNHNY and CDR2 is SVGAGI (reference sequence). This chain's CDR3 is CASSYSEGVEAFF. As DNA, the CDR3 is TGTGCCAGCAGTTACTCAGAGGGAGTTGAAGCTTTCTTT.

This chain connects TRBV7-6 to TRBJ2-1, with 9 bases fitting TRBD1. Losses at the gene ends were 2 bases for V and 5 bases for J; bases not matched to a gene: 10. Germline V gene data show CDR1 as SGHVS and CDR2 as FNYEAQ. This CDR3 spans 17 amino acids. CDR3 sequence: CASSLMNSGTGNNEQFF. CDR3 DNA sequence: TGTGCCAGCAGCTTAATGAATTCCGGGACAGGGAACAATGAGCAGTTCTTC.

For the CDR3, the DNA is TGCGCCAGCAGTTGGGACAGGGCGAACACTGAAGCTTTCTTT. Residues: CASSWDRANTEAFF. J is TRBJ1-1 and V is TRBV10-2; the match to TRBD1 covers 9 bases. V gave up 5 bases and J gave up 1 base; unmatched junction bases: 2. The CDR3 loop spans 14 amino acids. Germline-derived CDR1 and CDR2 are WSHSY and SAAADI.